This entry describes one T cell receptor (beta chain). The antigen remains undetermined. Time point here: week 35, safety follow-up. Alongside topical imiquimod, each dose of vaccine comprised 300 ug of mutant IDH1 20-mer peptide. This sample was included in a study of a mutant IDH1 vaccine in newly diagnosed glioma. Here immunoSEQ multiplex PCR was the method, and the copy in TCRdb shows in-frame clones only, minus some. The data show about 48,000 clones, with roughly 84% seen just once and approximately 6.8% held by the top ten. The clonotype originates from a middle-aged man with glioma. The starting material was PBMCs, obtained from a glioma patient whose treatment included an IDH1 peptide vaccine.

The CDR3 protein is CASSPRPTGDEQYF. CDR3 nucleotide sequence: TGTGCCAGCTCACCACGCCCGACAGGGGACGAGCAGTACTTC. V and J are TRBV18 and TRBJ2-7; the match to TRBD1 covers 8 bases. The CDR3 sequence is 14 residues long. The junction had 4 bases not matched to a gene; V was cut back by 1 base and J by 5 bases. Germline V lookup: CDR1 KGHSH, CDR2 LQKENI.